This is a list of T cell receptor beta chains from one sample in a study of T cell responses to AZD1222 COVID-19 vaccine. Profiled with immunoSEQ multiplex PCR; TCRdb holds only in-frame clones, not every one. The sample holds 95,000 to 120,000 clones, roughly nine tenths seen once. Here the sequenced sample was peripheral blood, taken on day 0 of MenACWY control vaccination. These receptors were obtained from an adult in good health. Each CDR3 is given with its conserved first and last residue. A D gene is named only where the DNA matches it firmly. The size field is filled for only some rows; it gives once, few, many or a size class.

clone_size	d_call	j_call	v_call	cdr3_aa	cdr3_nt
NA	NA	TRBJ1-1	TRBV11-2	CASSLDQGREAFF	TGTGCCAGCAGCTTAGATCAAGGCCGTGAAGCTTTCTTT
NA	NA	TRBJ2-5	TRBV7-2	CASSFFQETQYF	TGTGCCAGCAGCTTCTTCCAAGAGACCCAGTACTTC
NA	NA	TRBJ1-1	TRBV5-5	CASSHTGGTEAFF	TGTGCCAGCAGTCACACGGGAGGCACTGAAGCTTTCTTT
once	NA	TRBJ1-2	TRBV5-4	CASSLKGEYGYTF	TGTGCCAGCAGCTTAAAGGGGGAATATGGCTACACCTTC
NA	TRBD2	TRBJ2-1	TRBV9	CASSVVGSGGDNEQFF	TGTGCCAGCAGCGTAGTGGGTAGCGGGGGGGACAATGAGCAGTTCTTC
NA	NA	TRBJ2-7	TRBV5-4	CASSLQGTTYEQYF	TGTGCCAGCAGCTTGCAGGGAACAACTTACGAGCAGTACTTC
NA	NA	TRBJ2-4	TRBV27	CASSQQGRNIQYF	TGTGCCAGCAGTCAACAGGGACGGAACATTCAGTACTTC
NA	TRBD2	TRBJ2-7	TRBV9	CASWFGSGGVDEQYF	TGTGCCAGCTGGTTTGGTAGCGGGGGGGTCGACGAGCAGTACTTC
NA	NA	TRBJ1-6	TRBV7-2	CASSFFGNSPLHF	TGTGCCAGCAGCTTCTTTGGTAATTCACCCCTCCACTTT
NA	NA	TRBJ1-1	TRBV6-1	CASSEKGTAVMNTEAFF	TGTGCCAGCAGTGAAAAAGGAACGGCCGTGATGAACACTGAAGCTTTCTTT
NA	TRBD1	TRBJ2-6	TRBV28	CASSLWGDRGSGANVLTF	TGTGCCAGCAGTTTATGGGGGGACAGGGGCTCTGGGGCCAACGTCCTGACTTTC
NA	NA	TRBJ1-1	TRBV30	CAWSVGRNTEAFF	TGTGCCTGGAGTGTGGGAAGGAACACTGAAGCTTTCTTT
NA	TRBD1	TRBJ2-5	TRBV7-9	CASSPRRQGQETQYF	TGTGCCAGCAGCCCTCGGAGACAGGGACAAGAGACCCAGTACTTC
NA	TRBD1	TRBJ1-1	TRBV6-5	CASSYLAGGTEAFF	TGTGCCAGCAGTTACCTGGCAGGGGGGACTGAAGCTTTCTTT
NA	NA	TRBJ2-7	TRBV27	CASSEYGHLYEQYF	TGTGCCAGCAGTGAGTACGGACACCTCTACGAGCAGTACTTC